The 24 T cell receptor beta chains below all came from one sample that was sequenced in a study of T cells in Graves' hyperthyroidism and ophthalmopathy. Authors of the study amplified TCR beta CDR3 regions from RNA transcripts. Primed by the HTBI set, a first-round RT-PCR was run on the TCR CDR3. TCRdb redid the calling of the multiplex PCR reads with MiXCR, one entry per CDR3 protein. The sample has 400,000 or so distinct CDR3 sequences, 13% to 15% seen once. Material for sequencing was blood. The receptors derive from a woman aged 55-75 years with Graves' ophthalmopathy.

This clonotype has more than one count but fewer than ten. V gene TRBV20-1 combines with J gene TRBJ2-2; 7 positions match TRBD2. Germline V gene lookup returns CDR1 DFQATT and CDR2 SNEGSKA (reference sequence). Germline trimming cut 6 bases from V and 6 bases from J; bases unmatched to any gene: 10. The CDR3 is 14 residues long. This CDR3 reads CSALGLEASGELFF. The CDR3 nucleotides are TGCAGTGCCCTCGGACTAGAAGCTTCCGGGGAGCTGTTTTTT.

This clonotype was detected only a few times. The rearrangement uses TRBV5-1 and TRBJ2-4; possibly TRBD1 for D (5 bases). Trimming took off 0 bases at V and 8 bases at J, with 12 bases between the two ends. Germline values: CDR1 SGHRS, CDR2 YFSETQ. This CDR3 has 14 residues. The DNA of the CDR3 is TGCGCCAGCAGCTTGGGGTGGGGCAGAGACATTCAGTACTTC. Its translation: CASSLGWGRDIQYF. Full variable domain (outside the CDR3, taken from reference TRBV5-1 and TRBJ2-4): KAGVTQTPRYLIKTRGQQVTLSCSPISGHRSVSWYQQTPGQGLQFLFEYFSETQRNKGNFPGRFSGRQFSNSRSEMNVSTLELGDSALYLCASSLGWGRDIQYFGAGTRLSVL.

Of note for this clonotype: A read error may explain this, as a much larger clone is one base away. The chain uses TRBV12-3 or TRBV12-4 and TRBJ1-2; 9 positions agree with TRBD1. This CDR3 comprises 14 residues. The CDR3 here is CASSLGQGPYGCTF. CDR3 DNA sequence: TGTGCCAGCAGCCTGGGACAGGGCCCTTATGGCTGCACCTTC.

This clonotype was recorded a few times. The chain uses TRBV27 and TRBJ2-5; 7 bases are a match to TRBD2. Per the germline V gene, CDR1 is MNHEY and CDR2 is SMNVEV (reference sequence). Trimming cost V 5 bases and J 3 bases; bases outside gene matches: 12. The length of the CDR3 is 16 residues. The CDR3, as DNA: TGTGCCAGCAGTCTGAGCGGGACCTTGATTGAAGAGACCCAGTACTTC. It encodes CASSLSGTLIEETQYF.

A few counts support this clonotype. CDR3 sequence reads: CSARKREGNTGELFF. For the CDR3, the DNA is TGCAGTGCTAGGAAGCGGGAGGGGAACACCGGGGAGCTGTTTTTT. This chain joins TRBV20-1 and TRBJ2-2; TRBD2 aligns across 10 bases. This CDR3 is 15 amino acids long. The V gene's germline CDR1 is DFQATT and CDR2 SNEGSKA (reference sequence). Trimming cost V 3 bases and J 1 base; bases outside gene matches: 2.

This clonotype appeared many times. This rearrangement joins TRBV30 to TRBJ1-6; the D is unclear. CDR1 GTSNPN and CDR2 SVGIG come from the germline V gene (reference sequence). This CDR3 contains 13 residues. V lost 1 base to trimming and J lost 7 bases, with 8 bases between them. CDR3 sequence (DNA): TGTGCCTGGAGTGCCTCACAGAATTCACCCCTCCACTTT. It encodes CAWSASQNSPLHF.

This sequence joins TRBV20-1 and TRBJ2-7; TRBD2 matches 9 bases. V lost 5 bases, J lost 1 base, and 21 bases stayed unmatched. CDR3 length equals 19 residues. Germline CDR1 reads DFQATT; CDR2 reads SNEGSKA (reference sequence). This CDR3 is CSAVTMRASGTMASYEQYF. CDR3 nucleotides: TGCAGTGCTGTCACTATGCGGGCTAGCGGGACGATGGCGTCCTACGAGCAGTACTTC.

There are many counts of this clonotype. CDR3 DNA sequence: TGCAGCGTTGAACACGGACTAGCAGGGACCCAGTACTTC. Residues: CSVEHGLAGTQYF. The chain links TRBV29-1 to TRBJ2-5; TRBD2 aligns across 8 bases. J gave up 7 bases and V 2 bases, and 6 bases lay outside the gene matches. This CDR3 comprises 13 residues. Germline V CDR1 and CDR2: SQVTM, ANQGSEA. The variable domain in full, completed from reference TRBV29-1 and TRBJ2-5, reads SAVISQKPSRDICQRGTSLTIQCQVDSQVTMMFWYRQQPGQSLTLIATANQGSEATYESGFVIDKFPISRPNLTFSTLTVSNMSPEDSSIYLCSVEHGLAGTQYFGPGTRLLVL.

V gene TRBV6-1 combines with J gene TRBJ2-3; the D gene is possibly TRBD2 (6 bases). The CDR3 covers 23 residues. Per the germline V gene, CDR1 is MNHNS and CDR2 is SASEGT. Trimming removed 4 bases at V and 4 bases at J, with 39 bases between. The DNA for the CDR3 is TGTGCCAGCAGTGGAAACCCTCCGCGGGGTGCTTTGTCCCAGCCCACCTTCCCAGATACGCAGTATTTT. This codes for CASSGNPPRGALSQPTFPDTQYF.

This clonotype was recorded at least ten times. The chain carries TRBV2 and TRBJ2-2; TRBD1 is a possible D gene (6 bases). The CDR3 covers 14 residues. Germline V gene sequence: CDR1 SNHLY, CDR2 FYNNEI. Trimming took off 3 bases at V and 7 bases at J, with 12 bases between the two ends. CDR3 DNA sequence: TGTGCCAGCAGTGAGACGACAGGATACGGGGAGCTGTTTTTT. Protein: CASSETTGYGELFF.

This sequence joins TRBV7-9 and TRBJ2-5; 7 nucleotides align to TRBD2. Looked up from germline, CDR1 is SEHNR and CDR2 is FQNEAQ (reference sequence). The V segment lost 1 base and the J segment 0 bases; nucleotides outside the gene matches: 5. The CDR3 contains 16 residues. CDR3 region: CASSLGGGVHQETQYF. The CDR3 DNA reads as TGTGCCAGCAGCTTAGGGGGGGGGGTCCACCAAGAGACCCAGTACTTC.

Many counts were recorded for this clonotype. The chain links TRBV12-3 or TRBV12-4 to TRBJ2-3, with no clear D. This CDR3 has 13 residues. Between the trimmed V and J ends, which lost 3 bases and 4 bases, there was a span of 8 bases. The CDR3 bases are TGTGCCAGCAGTTTCCAAGCTGCAGATACGCAGTATTTT. Translated: CASSFQAADTQYF.

In its sample, this clonotype was seen many times. The V and J genes are TRBV18 and TRBJ2-1; D gene uncertain. CDR3 length equals 12 residues. V was trimmed by 0 bases and J by 7 bases, leaving 4 bases between them. In germline, CDR1 is KGHSH, CDR2 LQKENI. CDR3 coding DNA: TGTGCCAGCTCACCACCGAGTAATGAGCAGTTCTTC. Translated, it gives CASSPPSNEQFF.

This chain links TRBV29-1 with TRBJ2-1; D gene ambiguous. CDR1 and CDR2 from the germline V gene are SQVTM and ANQGSEA. V was trimmed by 6 bases and J by 4 bases, leaving 7 bases between them. CDR3 length equals 11 residues. For the CDR3, the DNA is TGCAGCGTCGAACATTACAATGAGCAGTTCTTC. It encodes CSVEHYNEQFF.

The chain couples TRBV2 to TRBJ1-6; TRBD1 matches 7 bases. The CDR3 runs to 16 residues. The germline CDR1 and CDR2 sequences are SNHLY and FYNNEI. After removal of 3 bases from V and 5 bases from J, the junction contained 7 bases not matched to a gene. The CDR3 coding sequence is TGTGCCAGCAGTGATAAGGGACAGAAGAATAATTCACCCCTCCACTTT. The encoded protein is CASSDKGQKNNSPLHF.

The sample holds a few counts of this clonotype. The chain links TRBV6-1 to TRBJ2-3, with TRBD2 identical over 9 bases. CDR3 length: 15 amino acids. With 3 bases clipped from V and 2 bases from J, the junction kept 3 bases outside the gene matches. Germline loops: CDR1 MNHNS, CDR2 SASEGT. Here the CDR3 DNA reads TGTGCCAGCAGTGATAGGACTAGCGCCACAGATACGCAGTATTTT. It yields the protein CASSDRTSATDTQYF.

The chain carries TRBV30 and TRBJ1-3; perhaps TRBD1 as D (6 bases). This CDR3 has 12 residues. Trimming shortened V by 5 bases and J by 8 bases, and 13 bases separated the two germline ends. Germline V gives CDR1 GTSNPN, CDR2 SVGIG (reference sequence). The CDR3: CAWGTGLYTIYF. CDR3 bases: TGTGCCTGGGGCACAGGGTTGTACACCATATATTTT.

This clonotype was recorded many times. CDR3 region: CSANPGTSGSYEQYF. For the CDR3, the DNA is TGCAGTGCTAATCCGGGGACTAGCGGCTCCTACGAGCAGTACTTC. The V gene is TRBV20-1, the J gene TRBJ2-7, with 11 bases aligning to TRBD2. The length of the CDR3 is 15 residues. From germline, CDR1 is DFQATT and CDR2 SNEGSKA (reference sequence). J gave up 0 bases and V 4 bases, and 5 bases lay outside the gene matches.

The CDR3 reads CASSYRGLAGRTETQYF. CDR3 in DNA: TGTGCCAGCAGCTACCGGGGACTAGCGGGCCGAACGGAGACCCAGTACTTC. J is TRBJ2-5 and V is TRBV11-2; the match to TRBD2 covers 12 bases. V was clipped by 4 bases and J by 5 bases; unmatched bases: 11. In germline, CDR1 is SGHAT, CDR2 FQNNGV. The CDR3 has 17 amino acids.

This clonotype was seen a few times. The CDR3 is CASSPSLGLRGELFF. The CDR3 DNA follows: TGTGCCAGCAGCCCGTCCCTGGGACTCCGGGGGGAGCTGTTTTTT. This sequence joins TRBV7-2 and TRBJ2-2; D is perhaps TRBD2 (6 bases). There are 15 residues in the CDR3. Between the trimmed V and J ends, which lost 5 bases and 8 bases, there was a span of 18 bases. Germline V gene lookup returns CDR1 SGHTA and CDR2 FQGNSA.

The chain recombines TRBV6-5 with TRBJ1-4; D remains ambiguous. CDR1 is MNHEY, CDR2 SVGAGI, per germline. The V gene lost 4 bases and the J gene lost 6 bases, with 12 bases spanning the gap. There are 14 residues in the CDR3. DNA of the CDR3: TGTGCCAGCAGTTTCGCCGGGGTAGATGAAAAACTGTTTTTT. As protein: CASSFAGVDEKLFF.

This chain links TRBV19 with TRBJ2-2, with D maybe TRBD2 (5 bases). Trimming took 9 bases from V and 5 from J, leaving 16 bases between them. The CDR3 is made up of 14 amino acids. Per germline, CDR1 LNHDA and CDR2 SQIVND (reference sequence). CDR3 DNA: TGTGCCAGCAGAGCGACCCCGGGGACCGGGGAGCTGTTTTTT. Amino acid sequence: CASRATPGTGELFF. Full variable domain (rest looked up from reference TRBV19 and TRBJ2-2): DGGITQSPKYLFRKEGQNVTLSCEQNLNHDAMYWYRQDPGQGLRLIYYSQIVNDFQKGDIAEGYSVSREKKESFPLTVTSAQKNPTAFYLCASRATPGTGELFFGEGSRLTVL.

This rearrangement joins TRBV4-2 to TRBJ2-2, with TRBD2 matching over 9 bases. This CDR3 is built from 17 residues. Trimming removed 0 bases from V and 1 base from J; junction bases left unmatched: 3. Germline lookup yields CDR1 LGHNA and CDR2 YNFKEQ. This CDR3 is CASSQERLAVNTGELFF. The CDR3 DNA is TGTGCCAGCAGCCAAGAGAGACTAGCGGTGAACACCGGGGAGCTGTTTTTT.

This clonotype appeared many times. J is TRBJ2-3 and V is TRBV28; tentative D call: TRBD1 (5 bases). V gave up 3 bases and J gave up 4 bases, with 14 bases separating them. The CDR3 runs 15 residues. Germline V gives CDR1 MDHEN, CDR2 SYDVKM. The CDR3 nucleotides are TGTGCCAGCAGTTTTGCAGGGCAGGTACCAGATACGCAGTATTTT. Amino acid sequence: CASSFAGQVPDTQYF.